This passage covers 3 T cell receptor beta chains from one sample sequenced in a study of PD-L1 blockade in urothelial cancer (dated by TCRdb to the late 2010s). This sample's time point label indicates: pretreatment peripheral blood. Library creation used the immunoSEQ multiplex PCR assay. This is the immuneACCESS table as TCRdb keeps it, with only in-frame sequences that have V and J called. A part of the clones is gone; compared with another copy, unresolved V genes explain less than half, and the rest is unexplained. Recorded for this sample are tens of thousands of clones; about 89% of them occurred a single time. The top ten hold around 0.94% of the sample. The sequenced sample was PBMCs, obtained around atezolizumab (anti-PD-L1) treatment. Receptors originate from a woman aged 80 or over with urothelial cancer.

The V call is TRBV6-6, the J call TRBJ1-1; D might be TRBD1 (6 bases). V dropped 6 bases and J dropped 5 bases, with 13 bases sitting between them. Germline V lookup: CDR1 MNHNY, CDR2 SVGAGI (reference sequence). This CDR3 contains 13 residues. The CDR3 sequence is CASSREGGTEAFF. The CDR3 nucleotides read TGTGCCAGCAGCCGCGAGGGGGGGACTGAAGCTTTCTTT.

The chain combines TRBV5-4 with TRBJ2-1; 7 nucleotides line up with TRBD1. The CDR3 totals 16 residues. Per germline, CDR1 SGHNT and CDR2 YYREEE (reference sequence). V gave up 0 bases and J gave up 0 bases; unmatched junction bases: 3. DNA of the CDR3: TGTGCCAGCAGCTTGGCACAGGGGCGCTCCTACAATGAGCAGTTCTTC. Its protein is CASSLAQGRSYNEQFF.

This clone appeared a single time. CDR3 sequence: CATSILGTDTQYF. Written as DNA, the CDR3 is TGTGCCACCAGCATACTCGGCACAGATACGCAGTATTTT. The chain recombines TRBV15 with TRBJ2-3; D is unresolved. V lost 4 bases and J lost 1, with 6 bases in between. CDR1 is LNHNV, CDR2 YYDKDF, per germline (reference sequence). This CDR3 contains 13 residues. The full variable domain, with the rest looked up from reference TRBV15 and TRBJ2-3, is DAMVIQNPRYQVTQFGKPVTLSCSQTLNHNVMYWYQQKSSQAPKLLFHYYDKDFNNEADTPDNFQSRRPNTSFCFLDIRSPGLGDTAMYLCATSILGTDTQYFGPGTRLTVL.